This TCR beta chain was captured by sequencing in a study of T cell responses to AZD1222 COVID-19 vaccine. Sequencing was performed with immunoSEQ multiplex PCR; in TCRdb, only in-frame clones are kept and a portion is missing. This table holds roughly 92,000 clones, around nine tenths found once. With respect to this clone: No antigen is known for it.

Study results and caveats: Mapped onto spike, vaccine-associated CD4 TCRs spanned it and were dominant at 160-218 and 743-854. Every sample of the repertoires postdated the peak T cell response. In a largely white British group with more females than males, clonal diversity was possibly underestimated. Baseline seropositivity occurred in only a handful of AZD1222 recipients.

The length of the CDR3 is 14 residues. Germline-derived CDR1 and CDR2 are MNHNS and SASEGT. V was cut by 5 bases and J by 8 bases, with 16 bases left in between. The chain employs TRBV6-1 and TRBJ2-1; D is perhaps TRBD1 (6 bases). Sequencing was performed on peripheral blood, taken 28 days after the second AZD1222 dose. This receptor was obtained from an adult who received the AZD1222 COVID-19 vaccine. CDR3 sequence (DNA): TGTGCCAGCAGTTATCGGCAGGGGTTGGATGAGCAGTTCTTC. Translation: CASSYRQGLDEQFF.